This T cell receptor (beta chain) was sequenced during a study of blood T cell repertoires in COVID-19. Study-level information: T cells, B-cell-depleted T cells, or PBMCs supplied cDNA or gDNA.

Clones were sequenced by immunoSEQ multiplex PCR, and TCRdb holds only the in-frame ones, with some missing. The sample lists approximately 120,000 clones, 84% seen once, with 13% in the top ten. Germline lookup yields CDR1 SGHDT and CDR2 YYEEEE. The CDR3 extends over 14 amino acids. V was shortened by 0 bases and J by 5 bases, with 12 bases between the two germline ends. The sequenced sample was peripheral blood. The sequence derives from a human donor in a cohort sampled during active COVID-19. This chain connects TRBV5-6 to TRBJ2-7, with D possibly TRBD1 on 5 matching bases. CDR3 DNA sequence: TGTGCCAGCAGCTTGGTGGGGTTCAGGGACGAGCAGTACTTC. This codes for CASSLVGFRDEQYF.